A selection of T cell receptor beta chains follows, all from one sample in a study of metastatic and nonmetastatic thyroid tumors. TCRdb re-analyzed the PCR reads through MiXCR. This repertoire shows about 32,000 clones, around 20% found once; its top ten account for more than 6.5%. Sequencing was done on a sample of blood. These receptors came from a female donor with papillary thyroid cancer or a benign thyroid nodule (not recorded which). Some clones in this sample may be carry-over from other donors' samples. CDR3s include the opening cysteine and the closing phenylalanine or tryptophan. Fields, in order: J gene, D gene, clone size, V gene, CDR3 protein, CDR3 DNA. A D gene is named only where the DNA matches it firmly. Clone sizes are given selectively: once, few, many, or a class where the clone is expanded.

>TRBJ1-1|-|many|TRBV3-1
CASSQQPGGGNTEAFF
TGTGCCAGCAGCCAACAGCCGGGGGGCGGGAACACTGAAGCTTTCTTT
>TRBJ2-2|-|-|TRBV27
CASSGGTGELFF
TGTGCCAGCAGTGGGGGCACCGGGGAGCTGTTTTTT
>TRBJ2-7|-|few|TRBV12-3/TRBV12-4
CASSPPLGRYEQYF
TGTGCCAGCAGTCCACCCTTGGGCCGCTACGAGCAGTACTTC
>TRBJ1-3|-|many|TRBV2
CASKLAAPSGNTIYF
TGTGCCAGCAAATTAGCTGCACCCTCTGGAAACACCATATATTTT
>TRBJ1-2|-|many|TRBV28
CASSLGGDTGGYTF
TGTGCCAGCAGTTTAGGAGGGGACACAGGGGGCTACACCTTC
>TRBJ1-4|TRBD1|-|TRBV28
CASSSDRASVSGEKLFF
TGTGCCAGCAGCTCTGACAGGGCAAGTGTCTCCGGAGAAAAACTGTTTTTT
>TRBJ1-1|TRBD1|many|TRBV12-3/TRBV12-4
CASSFRDRNTEAFF
TGTGCCAGCAGTTTCCGGGACAGGAACACTGAAGCTTTCTTT
>TRBJ1-6|-|-|TRBV12-3/TRBV12-4
CASSFAAGVSPLHF
TGTGCCAGCAGTTTCGCGGCAGGGGTTTCACCCCTCCACTTT
>TRBJ1-6|-|-|TRBV6-1
CASAFGVNSPLHF
TGTGCCAGCGCGTTCGGGGTCAATTCACCCCTCCACTTT
>TRBJ1-1|-|many|TRBV19
CASSIDRGATEAFF
TGTGCCAGTAGTATAGACAGGGGTGCCACTGAAGCTTTCTTT
>TRBJ2-1|TRBD1|many|TRBV30
CAWSRQGVEQFF
TGTGCCTGGAGCAGACAGGGGGTTGAGCAGTTCTTC
>TRBJ2-2|TRBD1|many|TRBV5-1
CASSSRGQATGELFF
TGCGCCAGCAGCAGCCGGGGACAGGCCACCGGGGAGCTGTTTTTT
>TRBJ2-1|-|many|TRBV5-8
CASSLAGQASEQFF
TGTGCCAGCAGCTTGGCGGGCCAAGCAAGTGAGCAGTTCTTC
>TRBJ2-7|TRBD1|many|TRBV12-3/TRBV12-4
CASSGRDRVNEQYF
TGTGCCAGCAGTGGGAGGGACAGGGTAAACGAGCAGTACTTC
>TRBJ2-5|-|few|TRBV6-1
CASGDALETQYF
TGTGCCAGCGGGGACGCTTTAGAGACCCAGTACTTC
>TRBJ2-1|TRBD1|-|TRBV7-8
CASSRLQGAHNEQFF
TGTGCCAGCAGCCGACTACAGGGGGCGCACAATGAGCAGTTCTTC
>TRBJ2-3|-|medium-sized|TRBV3-1
CASSQERGSAQYF
TGTGCCAGCAGCCAGGAAAGAGGTAGTGCGCAGTATTTT
>TRBJ1-4|TRBD1|many|TRBV18
CASSPLGTGEEKLFF
TGTGCCAGCTCACCACTAGGGACAGGGGAAGAAAAACTGTTTTTT
>TRBJ1-1|-|many|TRBV2
CASSEGFAEAFF
TGTGCCAGCAGTGAAGGCTTCGCTGAAGCTTTCTTT
>TRBJ2-2|-|-|TRBV6-1
CASRPGGPDTGELFF
TGTGCCAGCAGACCCGGGGGACCGGACACCGGGGAGCTGTTTTTT
>TRBJ2-7|TRBD1|-|TRBV7-6
CASSSRQGVSYEQYF
TGTGCCAGCAGCTCGAGACAGGGGGTCTCCTACGAGCAGTACTTC
>TRBJ1-1|-|few|TRBV28
CASSFGLRGRAFF
TGTGCCAGCAGTTTTGGTCTCAGGGGCCGGGCTTTCTTT
>TRBJ2-3|-|-|TRBV4-3
CASSQDLGADTQYF
TGCGCCAGCAGCCAAGATTTAGGAGCAGATACGCAGTATTTT
>TRBJ2-1|-|medium-sized|TRBV24-1
CATSDSVYNEQFF
TGTGCCACCAGTGATTCCGTTTACAATGAGCAGTTCTTC
>TRBJ2-7|TRBD1|many|TRBV28
CASSSGQGYAYEQYF
TGTGCCAGCAGTTCGGGACAGGGGTACGCCTACGAGCAGTACTTC
>TRBJ1-2|-|-|TRBV27
CASARGHANYGYSF
TGTGCCAGCGCACGCGGACACGCGAACTATGGCTACTCCTTC
>TRBJ1-1|-|-|TRBV6-1
CASSLPDPIEAFF
TGTGCCAGCAGCCTACCAGACCCAATCGAAGCTTTCTTT
>TRBJ2-2|-|few|TRBV5-1
CASSLDAGGSTGELFF
TGCGCCAGCAGCTTGGACGCAGGGGGGTCCACCGGGGAGCTGTTTTTT
>TRBJ2-7|-|many|TRBV20-1
CSASDSGFGEQYF
TGCAGTGCTTCTGACTCGGGGTTTGGCGAGCAGTACTTC
>TRBJ1-3|-|-|TRBV6-1
CASRNAISGNTIYF
TGTGCCAGCAGAAACGCGATCTCTGGAAACACCATATATTTT
>TRBJ1-2|TRBD1|many|TRBV3-1
CASSHIQGSYGYTF
TGTGCCAGCAGCCATATACAGGGGAGCTATGGCTACACCTTC
>TRBJ1-3|-|many|TRBV7-9
CASSLTDLGNTIYF
TGTGCCAGCAGCCTGACCGACCTGGGCAACACCATATATTTT
>TRBJ2-1|-|many|TRBV5-6
CASSFASSGEQFF
TGTGCCAGCAGCTTCGCTAGCAGCGGTGAGCAGTTCTTC
>TRBJ2-2|-|-|TRBV24-1
CATSGHEITGELFF
TGTGCCACCAGTGGCCACGAGATAACCGGGGAGCTGTTTTTT
>TRBJ2-2|TRBD1|many|TRBV25-1
CASSELQGGDNTGELFF
TGTGCCAGCAGTGAATTACAGGGGGGTGACAACACCGGGGAGCTGTTTTTT
>TRBJ1-5|TRBD1|many|TRBV3-1
CASSRTGTGNQPQHF
TGTGCCAGCAGCCGGACAGGGACGGGGAATCAGCCCCAGCATTTT
>TRBJ1-1|TRBD1|few|TRBV6-5
CASSHRGQGFEAFF
TGTGCCAGCAGTCACCGGGGACAGGGATTTGAAGCTTTCTTT
>TRBJ1-1|-|-|TRBV11-2
CASTSSRGSEAFF
TGTGCCAGCACCTCATCCAGGGGATCTGAAGCTTTCTTT
>TRBJ2-2|-|few|TRBV6-5
CASSDSQTGELFF
TGTGCCAGCAGTGACTCCCAGACCGGGGAGCTGTTTTTT
>TRBJ2-2|-|many|TRBV14
CASSQESLAGELFF
TGTGCCAGCAGCCAAGAAAGTCTAGCCGGGGAGCTGTTTTTT
>TRBJ1-1|TRBD1|many|TRBV29-1
CSGDRGQGTEAFF
TGCAGCGGGGACAGGGGGCAGGGAACTGAAGCTTTCTTT
>TRBJ2-1|TRBD2|many|TRBV3-1
CASSQEAGGSYNEQFF
TGTGCCAGCAGCCAAGAGGCGGGAGGGTCCTACAATGAGCAGTTCTTC
>TRBJ2-3|-|few|TRBV27
CASSLVGLSKGLTDTQYF
TGTGCCAGCAGTTTAGTGGGTCTTTCGAAGGGACTCACAGATACGCAGTATTTT
>TRBJ2-3|TRBD2|many|TRBV6-1
CASSQTSGSQDTQYF
TGTGCCAGCAGTCAGACTAGCGGGAGTCAAGATACGCAGTATTTT
>TRBJ2-2|-|few|TRBV6-1
CASTPPRQRANTGELFF
TGTGCCAGCACGCCCCCGAGGCAGCGCGCGAACACCGGGGAGCTGTTTTTT
>TRBJ1-2|-|medium-sized|TRBV4-1
CASSQEVGWTIWGYTF
TGCGCCAGCAGCCAAGAGGTGGGGTGGACCATATGGGGCTACACCTTC
>TRBJ1-1|-|many|TRBV3-1
CASSPLDRVNTEAFF
TGTGCCAGCAGCCCGCTTGACAGAGTGAACACTGAAGCTTTCTTT
>TRBJ1-1|-|many|TRBV7-9
CASRAGSPETFF
TGTGCCAGCAGGGCGGGCTCCCCAGAGACTTTCTTT
>TRBJ2-3|-|many|TRBV12-3/TRBV12-4
CASSPPGRSTDTQYF
TGTGCCAGCAGCCCCCCGGGTCGTAGCACAGATACGCAGTATTTT
>TRBJ1-6|TRBD1|few|TRBV6-1
CASTSRTGGRSPLHF
TGTGCCAGCACTTCGAGGACAGGGGGCAGGTCACCCCTCCACTTT
>TRBJ2-1|TRBD2|many|TRBV28
CASSWASGYGEQFF
TGTGCCAGCAGTTGGGCTAGCGGGTACGGGGAGCAGTTCTTC
>TRBJ2-5|-|many|TRBV7-8
CASSLDSAKETQYF
TGTGCCAGCAGCTTGGACAGTGCGAAAGAGACCCAGTACTTC
>TRBJ1-2|-|many|TRBV28
CASRGIAYGYTF
TGTGCCAGCAGAGGCATAGCCTATGGCTACACCTTC
>TRBJ2-2|TRBD1|-|TRBV5-1
CASSPAGTGYTGELFF
TGCGCCAGCAGCCCAGCCGGGACAGGGTACACCGGGGAGCTGTTTTTT
>TRBJ2-7|-|-|TRBV5-1
CASSLATGRQNNEQYF
TGCGCCAGCAGCTTGGCCACAGGGAGGCAAAACAATGAGCAGTACTTC